The entry below gives a single TCR beta chain sequence along with its context. This specimen comes from a study of blood T cell repertoires in COVID-19. In the study overall: The cDNA or gDNA used as material had been derived from T cells, B-cell-depleted T cells, or PBMCs.

Authors' methods: Nucleated cell counts were estimated from reference gene primer amplification. Assay: immunoSEQ multiplex PCR; the TCRdb copy retains only in-frame clones and omits some. V and J calls plus clone size are reproduced from that table; the DNA served to infer D and trimming. The table lists around 360,000 clones, roughly 86% of them singletons. Looked up from germline, CDR1 is SGHRS and CDR2 is YFSETQ. This CDR3 contains 14 residues. Trimming at V came to 4 bases and at J to 0 bases, leaving 3 bases not matched to a gene. The TCR originated in a man in his forties in a cohort exposed to, infected with or recovered from COVID-19 (not recorded which). Sequencing was carried out using PBMCs or T cells enriched from blood (not recorded which). This chain uses TRBV5-1 with TRBJ2-7; 8 bases map to TRBD2. The CDR3 sequence is CASSREGSSYEQYF. The CDR3 coding sequence is TGCGCCAGCAGCCGGGAGGGAAGCTCCTACGAGCAGTACTTC.